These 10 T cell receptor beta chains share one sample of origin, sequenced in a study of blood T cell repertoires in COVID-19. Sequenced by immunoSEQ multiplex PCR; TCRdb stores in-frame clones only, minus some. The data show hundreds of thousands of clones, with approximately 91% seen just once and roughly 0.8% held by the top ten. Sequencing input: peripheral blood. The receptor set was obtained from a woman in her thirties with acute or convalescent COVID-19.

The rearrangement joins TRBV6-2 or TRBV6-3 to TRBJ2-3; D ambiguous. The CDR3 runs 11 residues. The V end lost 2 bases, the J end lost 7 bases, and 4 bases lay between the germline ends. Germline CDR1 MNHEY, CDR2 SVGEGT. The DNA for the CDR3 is TGTGCCAGCAGTTACCCTCATACGCAGTATTTT. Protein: CASSYPHTQYF.

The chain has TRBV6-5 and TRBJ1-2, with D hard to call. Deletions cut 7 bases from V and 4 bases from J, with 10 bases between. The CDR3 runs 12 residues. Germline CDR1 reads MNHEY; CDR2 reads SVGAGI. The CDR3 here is CASTNPPYGYTF. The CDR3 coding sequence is TGTGCCAGCACCAATCCCCCCTATGGCTACACCTTC.

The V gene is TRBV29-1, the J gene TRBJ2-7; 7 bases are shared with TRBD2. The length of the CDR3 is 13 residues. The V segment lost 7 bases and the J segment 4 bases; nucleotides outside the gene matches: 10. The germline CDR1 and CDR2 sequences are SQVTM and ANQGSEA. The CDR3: CSGRVGGSYEQYF. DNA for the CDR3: TGCAGCGGACGCGTCGGGGGGTCGTACGAGCAGTACTTC.

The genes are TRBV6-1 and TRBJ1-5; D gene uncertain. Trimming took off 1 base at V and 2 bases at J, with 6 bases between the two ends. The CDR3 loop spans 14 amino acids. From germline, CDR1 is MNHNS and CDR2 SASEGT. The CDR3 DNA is TGTGCCAGCAGTGAAGGTAGTGGCAATCAGCCCCAGCATTTT. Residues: CASSEGSGNQPQHF.

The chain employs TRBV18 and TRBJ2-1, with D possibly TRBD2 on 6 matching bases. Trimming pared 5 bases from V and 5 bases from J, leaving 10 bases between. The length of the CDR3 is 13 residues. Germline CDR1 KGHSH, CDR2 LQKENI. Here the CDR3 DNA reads TGTGCCAGCTCAACTCTAGCGAACAATGAGCAGTTCTTC. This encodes CASSTLANNEQFF.

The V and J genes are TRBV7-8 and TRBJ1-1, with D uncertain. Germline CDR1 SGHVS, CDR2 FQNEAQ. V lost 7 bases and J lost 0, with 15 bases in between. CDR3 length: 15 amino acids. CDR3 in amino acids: CASNLVGEMNTEAFF. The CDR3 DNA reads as TGTGCCAGCAACCTGGTCGGGGAAATGAACACTGAAGCTTTCTTT.

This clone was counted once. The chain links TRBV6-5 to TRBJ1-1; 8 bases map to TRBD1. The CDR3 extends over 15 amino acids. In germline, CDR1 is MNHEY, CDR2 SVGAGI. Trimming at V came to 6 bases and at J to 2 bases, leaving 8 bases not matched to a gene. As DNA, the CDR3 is TGTGCCAGCAGCCAAATACAGGGGGGAAACACTGAAGCTTTCTTT. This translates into CASSQIQGGNTEAFF.

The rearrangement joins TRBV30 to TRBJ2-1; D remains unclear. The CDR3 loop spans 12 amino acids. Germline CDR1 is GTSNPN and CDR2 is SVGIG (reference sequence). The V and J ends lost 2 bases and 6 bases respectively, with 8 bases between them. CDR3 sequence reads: CAWSRHSNEQFF. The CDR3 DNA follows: TGTGCCTGGAGTAGACACTCCAATGAGCAGTTCTTC.

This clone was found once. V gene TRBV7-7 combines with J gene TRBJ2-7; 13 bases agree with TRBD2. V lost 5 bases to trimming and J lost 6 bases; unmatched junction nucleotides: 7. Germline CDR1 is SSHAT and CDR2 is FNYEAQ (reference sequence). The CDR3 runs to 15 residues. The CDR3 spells CASSDGLAGVPEQYF. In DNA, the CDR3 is TGTGCCAGCAGCGACGGACTAGCGGGAGTTCCCGAGCAGTACTTC. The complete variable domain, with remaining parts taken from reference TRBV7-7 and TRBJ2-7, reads GAGVSQSPRYKVTKRGQDVTLRCDPISSHATLYWYQQALGQGPEFLTYFNYEAQPDKSGLPSDRFSAERPEGSISTLTIQRTEQRDSAMYRCASSDGLAGVPEQYFGPGTRLTVT.

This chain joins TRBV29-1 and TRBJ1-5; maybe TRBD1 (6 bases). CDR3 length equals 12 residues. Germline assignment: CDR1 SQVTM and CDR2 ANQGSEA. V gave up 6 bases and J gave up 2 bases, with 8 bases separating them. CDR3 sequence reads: CSVGGRNQPQHF. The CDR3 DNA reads TGCAGCGTGGGGGGGCGCAATCAGCCCCAGCATTTT.